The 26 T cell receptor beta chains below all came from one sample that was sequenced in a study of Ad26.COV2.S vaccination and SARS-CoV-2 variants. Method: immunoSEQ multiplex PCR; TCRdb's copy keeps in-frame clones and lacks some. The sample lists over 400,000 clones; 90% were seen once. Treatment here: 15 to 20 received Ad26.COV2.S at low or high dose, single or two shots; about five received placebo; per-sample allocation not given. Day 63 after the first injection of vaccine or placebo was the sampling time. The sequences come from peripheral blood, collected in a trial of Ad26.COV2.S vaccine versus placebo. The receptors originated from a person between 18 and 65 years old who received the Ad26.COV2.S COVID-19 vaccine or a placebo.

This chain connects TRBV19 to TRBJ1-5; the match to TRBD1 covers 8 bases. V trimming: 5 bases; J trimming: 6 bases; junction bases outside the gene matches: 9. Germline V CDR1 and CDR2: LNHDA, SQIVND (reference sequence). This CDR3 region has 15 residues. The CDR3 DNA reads TGTGCCAGTAGTCCAAGAGAGACAGGGGTTCAGCCCCAGCATTTT. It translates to CASSPRETGVQPQHF.

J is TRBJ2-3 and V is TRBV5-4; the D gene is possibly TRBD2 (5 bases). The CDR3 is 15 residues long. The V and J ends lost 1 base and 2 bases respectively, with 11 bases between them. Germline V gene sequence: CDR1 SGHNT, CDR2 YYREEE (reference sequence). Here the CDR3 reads CASSLYKGATDTQYF. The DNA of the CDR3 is TGTGCCAGCAGCTTGTATAAGGGAGCCACAGATACGCAGTATTTT.

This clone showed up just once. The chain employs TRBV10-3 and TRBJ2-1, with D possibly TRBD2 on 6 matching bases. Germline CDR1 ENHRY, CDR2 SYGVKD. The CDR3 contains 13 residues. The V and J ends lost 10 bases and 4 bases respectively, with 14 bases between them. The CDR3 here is CATGASAYNEQFF. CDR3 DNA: TGTGCCACCGGGGCTAGCGCGTACAATGAGCAGTTCTTC.

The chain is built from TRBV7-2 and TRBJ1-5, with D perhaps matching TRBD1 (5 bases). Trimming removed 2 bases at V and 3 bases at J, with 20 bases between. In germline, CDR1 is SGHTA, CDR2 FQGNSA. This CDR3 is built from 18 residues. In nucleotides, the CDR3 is TGTGCCAGCAGCTTAATATCACCGTTGGGGCCCTTCAATCAGCCCCAGCATTTT. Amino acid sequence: CASSLISPLGPFNQPQHF.

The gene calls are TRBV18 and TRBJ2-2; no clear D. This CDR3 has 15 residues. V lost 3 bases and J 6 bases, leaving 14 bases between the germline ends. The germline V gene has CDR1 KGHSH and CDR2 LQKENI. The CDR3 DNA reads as TGTGCCAGCTCACCGATTACTATGGAAGCCGGGGAGCTGTTTTTT. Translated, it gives CASSPITMEAGELFF.

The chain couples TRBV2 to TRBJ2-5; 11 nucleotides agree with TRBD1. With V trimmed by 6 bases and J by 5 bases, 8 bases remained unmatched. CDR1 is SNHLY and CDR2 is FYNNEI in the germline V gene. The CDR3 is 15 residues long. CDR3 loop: CASSKDRGLGETQYF. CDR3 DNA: TGTGCCAGCAGCAAGGACAGGGGGCTAGGGGAGACCCAGTACTTC.

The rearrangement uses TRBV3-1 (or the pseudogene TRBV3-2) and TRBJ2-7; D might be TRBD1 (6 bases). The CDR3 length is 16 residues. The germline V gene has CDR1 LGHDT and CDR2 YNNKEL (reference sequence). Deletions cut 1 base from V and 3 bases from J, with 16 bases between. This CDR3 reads CASSQADRNPFYEQYF. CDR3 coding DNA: TGTGCCAGCAGCCAAGCTGACAGGAACCCTTTCTACGAGCAGTACTTC.

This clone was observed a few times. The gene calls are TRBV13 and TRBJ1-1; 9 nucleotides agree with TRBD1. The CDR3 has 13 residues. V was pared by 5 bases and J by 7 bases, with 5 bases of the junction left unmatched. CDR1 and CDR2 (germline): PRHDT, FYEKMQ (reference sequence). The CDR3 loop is CASSRDRAFEAFF. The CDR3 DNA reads TGTGCCAGCAGCCGGGACAGGGCATTTGAAGCTTTCTTT.

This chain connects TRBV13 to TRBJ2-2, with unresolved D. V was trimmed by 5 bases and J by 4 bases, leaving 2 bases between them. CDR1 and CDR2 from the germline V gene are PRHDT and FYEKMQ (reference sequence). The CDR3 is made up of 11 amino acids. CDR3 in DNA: TGTGCCAGCAGCGCCACCGGGGAGCTGTTTTTT. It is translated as CASSATGELFF.

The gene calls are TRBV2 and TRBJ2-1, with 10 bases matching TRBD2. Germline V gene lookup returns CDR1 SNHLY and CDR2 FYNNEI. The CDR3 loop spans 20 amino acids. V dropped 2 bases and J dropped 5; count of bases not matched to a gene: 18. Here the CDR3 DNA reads TGTGCCAGCAGTGAAAAGTCGGCTAGCGGGAGTTTCGGGGGAAACAATGAGCAGTTCTTC. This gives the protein CASSEKSASGSFGGNNEQFF.

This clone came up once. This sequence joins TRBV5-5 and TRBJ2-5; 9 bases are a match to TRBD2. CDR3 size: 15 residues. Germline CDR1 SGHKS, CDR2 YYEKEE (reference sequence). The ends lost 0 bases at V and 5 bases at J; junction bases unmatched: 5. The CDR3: CASSLGSSGTETQYF. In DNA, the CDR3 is TGTGCCAGCAGCTTGGGTTCTAGCGGGACGGAGACCCAGTACTTC.

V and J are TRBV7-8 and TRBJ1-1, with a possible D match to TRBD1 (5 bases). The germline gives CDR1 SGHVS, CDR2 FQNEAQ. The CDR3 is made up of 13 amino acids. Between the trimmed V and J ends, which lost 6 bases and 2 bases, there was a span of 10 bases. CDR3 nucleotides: TGTGCCAGCAGGTCGGACACAAACACTGAAGCTTTCTTT. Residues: CASRSDTNTEAFF.

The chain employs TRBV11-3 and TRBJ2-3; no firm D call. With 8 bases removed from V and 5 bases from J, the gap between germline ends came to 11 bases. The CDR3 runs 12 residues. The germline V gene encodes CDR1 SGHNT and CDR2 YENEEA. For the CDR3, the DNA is TGTGCCAGCCCACCCGTTCGAGATACGCAGTATTTT. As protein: CASPPVRDTQYF.

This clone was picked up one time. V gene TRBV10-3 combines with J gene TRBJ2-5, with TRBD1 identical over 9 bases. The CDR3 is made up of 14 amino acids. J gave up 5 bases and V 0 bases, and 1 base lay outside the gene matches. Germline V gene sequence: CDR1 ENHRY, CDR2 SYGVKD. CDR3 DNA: TGTGCCATCAGTGAGTCCGGACAGGGGGAGACCCAGTACTTC. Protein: CAISESGQGETQYF.

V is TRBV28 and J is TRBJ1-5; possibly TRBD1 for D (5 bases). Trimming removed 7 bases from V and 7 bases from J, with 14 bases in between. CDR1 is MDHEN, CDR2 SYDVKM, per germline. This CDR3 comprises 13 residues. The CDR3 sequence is CASNKGVGQPQHF. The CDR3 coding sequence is TGTGCCAGCAACAAAGGGGTAGGACAGCCCCAGCATTTT.

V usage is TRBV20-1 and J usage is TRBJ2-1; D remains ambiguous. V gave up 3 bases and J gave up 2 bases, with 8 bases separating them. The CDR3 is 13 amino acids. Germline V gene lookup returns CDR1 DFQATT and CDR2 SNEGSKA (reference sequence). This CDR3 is CSASPVPYNEQFF. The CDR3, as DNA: TGCAGTGCTAGTCCTGTTCCCTACAATGAGCAGTTCTTC.

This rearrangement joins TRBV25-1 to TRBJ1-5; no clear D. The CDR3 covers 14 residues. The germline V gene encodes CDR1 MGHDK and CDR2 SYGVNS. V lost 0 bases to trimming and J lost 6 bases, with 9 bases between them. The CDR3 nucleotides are TGTGCCAGCAGTGAATATCGGGCGGCTCAGCCCCAGCATTTT. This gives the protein CASSEYRAAQPQHF.

The CDR3 DNA reads as TGTGCCAGCAGTCCACCCGGGACAAAGGGATACGAGCAGTACTTC. It encodes CASSPPGTKGYEQYF. The chain links TRBV6-2 or TRBV6-3 to TRBJ2-7, with D possibly TRBD1 on 6 matching bases. V gave up 5 bases and J gave up 4 bases, with 18 bases separating them. The CDR3 is made up of 15 amino acids. Germline loops: CDR1 MNHEY, CDR2 SVGEGT.

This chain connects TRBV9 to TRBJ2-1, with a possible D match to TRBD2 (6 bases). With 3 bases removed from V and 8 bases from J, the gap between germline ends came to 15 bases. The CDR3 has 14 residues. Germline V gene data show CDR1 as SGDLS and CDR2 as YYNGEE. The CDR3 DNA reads TGTGCCAGCAGCGGGGGGGAAGTGTCTGATGAGCAGTTCTTC. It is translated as CASSGGEVSDEQFF. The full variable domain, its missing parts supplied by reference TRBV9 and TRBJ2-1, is DSGVTQTPKHLITATGQRVTLRCSPRSGDLSVYWYQQSLDQGLQFLIQYYNGEERAKGNILERFSAQQFPDLHSELNLSSLELGDSALYFCASSGGEVSDEQFFGPGTRLTVL.

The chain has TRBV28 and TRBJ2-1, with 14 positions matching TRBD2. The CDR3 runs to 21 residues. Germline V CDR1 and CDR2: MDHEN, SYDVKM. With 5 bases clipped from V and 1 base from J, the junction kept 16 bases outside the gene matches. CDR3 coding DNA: TGTGCCAGCAGTACACCATACCCGCGGACTAGCGGGAGGCAGTCCTACAATGAGCAGTTCTTC. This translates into CASSTPYPRTSGRQSYNEQFF.

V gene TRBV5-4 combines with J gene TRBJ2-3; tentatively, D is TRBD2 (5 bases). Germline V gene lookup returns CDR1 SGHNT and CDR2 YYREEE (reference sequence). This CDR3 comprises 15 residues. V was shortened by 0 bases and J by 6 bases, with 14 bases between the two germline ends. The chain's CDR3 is CASSLVGRRSDTQYF. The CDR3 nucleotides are TGTGCCAGCAGCTTGGTTGGCAGGAGGTCGGATACGCAGTATTTT.

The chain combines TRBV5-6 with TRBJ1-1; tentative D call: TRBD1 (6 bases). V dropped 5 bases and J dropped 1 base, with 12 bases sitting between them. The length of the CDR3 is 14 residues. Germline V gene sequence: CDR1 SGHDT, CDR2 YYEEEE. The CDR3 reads CASRLEGGNTEAFF. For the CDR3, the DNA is TGTGCCAGCAGACTGGAGGGGGGGAACACTGAAGCTTTCTTT.

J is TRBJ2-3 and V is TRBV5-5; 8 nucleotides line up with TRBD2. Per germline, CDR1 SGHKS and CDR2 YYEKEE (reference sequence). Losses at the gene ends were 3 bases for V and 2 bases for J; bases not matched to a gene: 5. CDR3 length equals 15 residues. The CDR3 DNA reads TGTGCCAGCAGCTCCGGGACTAGAATCACAGATACGCAGTATTTT. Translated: CASSSGTRITDTQYF. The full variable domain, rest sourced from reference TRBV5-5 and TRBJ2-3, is DAGVTQSPTHLIKTRGQQVTLRCSPISGHKSVSWYQQVLGQGPQFIFQYYEKEERGRGNFPDRFSARQFPNYSSELNVNALLLGDSALYLCASSSGTRITDTQYFGPGTRLTVL.

CDR3 sequence (DNA): TGTGCCAGCAGCTTGGAGGTGGGAAACTATGGCTACACCTTC. It encodes CASSLEVGNYGYTF. This rearrangement joins TRBV5-5 to TRBJ1-2; D not resolved. This CDR3 contains 14 residues. With 0 bases removed from V and 2 bases from J, the gap between germline ends came to 8 bases. The V gene's germline CDR1 is SGHKS and CDR2 YYEKEE (reference sequence).

The CDR3 protein is CASSHLVGNSPLHF. The CDR3 nucleotides are TGTGCCAGCAGCCACTTGGTAGGGAACTCACCCCTCCACTTT. The chain combines TRBV28 with TRBJ1-6; the D is unclear. The CDR3 runs 14 residues. V was cut by 6 bases and J by 10 bases, with 16 bases left in between. Germline V lookup: CDR1 MDHEN, CDR2 SYDVKM.

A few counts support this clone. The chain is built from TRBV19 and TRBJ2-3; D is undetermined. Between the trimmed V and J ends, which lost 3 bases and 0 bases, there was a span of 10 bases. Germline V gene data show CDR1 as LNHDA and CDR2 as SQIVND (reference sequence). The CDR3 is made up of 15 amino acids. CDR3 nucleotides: TGTGCCAGTAGTATTGGCACACCTAGCACAGATACGCAGTATTTT. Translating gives CASSIGTPSTDTQYF.